Listed below are T cell receptor beta chains from one sample, sequenced in a study of blood T cell repertoires in COVID-19. Produced via immunoSEQ multiplex PCR; TCRdb's table is partial and in-frame only. The table lists some 150,000 clones, about 86% of them singletons, with 9.5% to 12% in the top ten. Sequencing used peripheral blood. The receptor source for this set is a woman aged 55 to 70 with COVID-19, enrolled during active disease. Each CDR3 is given with its conserved first and last residue. The D gene is left open where the match is weak. Not every row has a clone size; where given, it reads once, few, many or a size class.

J gene: TRBJ2-2
V gene: TRBV27
D gene: TRBD2
clone size: .
CDR3 DNA: TGTGCCAGCATTGTAACTAGCGGGGGGACTGGGGAGCTGTTTTTT
CDR3 protein: CASIVTSGGTGELFF

J gene: TRBJ2-2
V gene: TRBV7-9
D gene: TRBD2
clone size: .
CDR3 DNA: TGTGCCAGCAGCTTAAGAGCGGGAGGGCCCACCGGGGAGCTGTTTTTT
CDR3 protein: CASSLRAGGPTGELFF

J gene: TRBJ2-1
V gene: TRBV30
D gene: .
clone size: .
CDR3 DNA: TGTGCCTGGACTCTACCCGCTCGGAGCGGCTCCTACAATGAGCAGTTCTTC
CDR3 protein: CAWTLPARSGSYNEQFF

J gene: TRBJ2-7
V gene: TRBV6-2/TRBV6-3
D gene: .
clone size: .
CDR3 DNA: TGTGCCAGCAGTTCCGCGGGCCTTTTATACGAGCAGTACTTC
CDR3 protein: CASSSAGLLYEQYF

J gene: TRBJ1-5
V gene: TRBV24-1
D gene: TRBD1
clone size: .
CDR3 DNA: TGTGCCACCAGTGGGGGACAGCTTCAGCCCCAGCATTTT
CDR3 protein: CATSGGQLQPQHF

J gene: TRBJ2-7
V gene: TRBV6-1
D gene: .
clone size: .
CDR3 DNA: TGTGCCAGCAGTGAAGCATCGTCAGATGTCTCCTACGAGCAGTACTTC
CDR3 protein: CASSEASSDVSYEQYF

J gene: TRBJ2-2
V gene: TRBV9
D gene: .
clone size: .
CDR3 DNA: TGTGCCAGCAGCGTAGGAAGGACAGTGTACACCGGGGAGCTGTTTTTT
CDR3 protein: CASSVGRTVYTGELFF

J gene: TRBJ2-2
V gene: TRBV4-3
D gene: TRBD2
clone size: .
CDR3 DNA: TGCGCCAGCAGCCAAGCCCCAGCGGGGTCGAACACCGGGGAGCTGTTTTTT
CDR3 protein: CASSQAPAGSNTGELFF

J gene: TRBJ2-7
V gene: TRBV10-3
D gene: TRBD1
clone size: .
CDR3 DNA: TGTGCCATCAGCTTTCTCGGACAGGGCGACGAGCAGTACTTC
CDR3 protein: CAISFLGQGDEQYF

J gene: TRBJ1-1
V gene: TRBV7-2
D gene: .
clone size: .
CDR3 DNA: TGTGCCAGCAGCTATAGGACAGTCTTGAACACTGAAGCTTTCTTT
CDR3 protein: CASSYRTVLNTEAFF

J gene: TRBJ2-6
V gene: TRBV30
D gene: TRBD1
clone size: once
CDR3 DNA: TGTGCCTGGAGTCCCCACAGGGGTTCTGGGGCCAACGTCCTGACTTTC
CDR3 protein: CAWSPHRGSGANVLTF

J gene: TRBJ1-2
V gene: TRBV11-3
D gene: .
clone size: few
CDR3 DNA: TGTGCCAGCAGCTTAGGGCCGACAGGCGGAGGCTACACCTTC
CDR3 protein: CASSLGPTGGGYTF

J gene: TRBJ1-1
V gene: TRBV6-6
D gene: .
clone size: .
CDR3 DNA: TGTGCCAGCAGCCGAGGCAGGGTAGGGACTGAAGCTTTCTTT
CDR3 protein: CASSRGRVGTEAFF

J gene: TRBJ2-7
V gene: TRBV6-7
D gene: TRBD2
clone size: .
CDR3 DNA: TGTGCCAGCAGTTACAATCGGACTAGCGGGAACTACGAGCAGTACTTC
CDR3 protein: CASSYNRTSGNYEQYF

J gene: TRBJ2-3
V gene: TRBV18
D gene: TRBD1
clone size: .
CDR3 DNA: TGTGCCAGCTCACCAGGGACAGGGTCAACAGATACGCAGTATTTT
CDR3 protein: CASSPGTGSTDTQYF

J gene: TRBJ2-1
V gene: TRBV7-2
D gene: TRBD2
clone size: .
CDR3 DNA: TGTGCCAGCAGCCCCGGGACTAGCAGGTACAATGAGCAGTTCTTC
CDR3 protein: CASSPGTSRYNEQFF

J gene: TRBJ2-1
V gene: TRBV29-1
D gene: TRBD2
clone size: .
CDR3 DNA: TGCAGCCCGCGGAGCGGGGACAATGAGCAGTTCTTC
CDR3 protein: CSPRSGDNEQFF

J gene: TRBJ2-3
V gene: TRBV24-1
D gene: .
clone size: .
CDR3 DNA: TGTGCCACCAGTGATACTAAGGGCGGACTTGGCACAGATACGCAGTATTTT
CDR3 protein: CATSDTKGGLGTDTQYF

J gene: TRBJ1-3
V gene: TRBV3-1/TRBV3-2
D gene: .
clone size: .
CDR3 DNA: TGTGCCAGCAGCCATCGGGGAAACACCATATATTTT
CDR3 protein: CASSHRGNTIYF

J gene: TRBJ1-6
V gene: TRBV2
D gene: TRBD1
clone size: .
CDR3 DNA: TGTGCCAGCAGGGGACAGATTAATTCACCCCTCCACTTT
CDR3 protein: CASRGQINSPLHF

J gene: TRBJ2-5
V gene: TRBV3-1/TRBV3-2
D gene: TRBD2
clone size: .
CDR3 DNA: TGTGCCAGCAGCCAAGAGCTCCCCTCGACTAGCGGGAGAAGAGAGACCCAGTACTTC
CDR3 protein: CASSQELPSTSGRRETQYF

J gene: TRBJ2-7
V gene: TRBV27
D gene: TRBD2
clone size: once
CDR3 DNA: TGTGCCAGCAGTTTAATTAGCGGGAGCAAAGGGTACGAGCAGTACTTC
CDR3 protein: CASSLISGSKGYEQYF

J gene: TRBJ1-1
V gene: TRBV7-8
D gene: TRBD1
clone size: once
CDR3 DNA: TGTGCCAGCAGCCTAGACAGGGTTCTGAACACTGAAGCTTTCTTT
CDR3 protein: CASSLDRVLNTEAFF

J gene: TRBJ2-1
V gene: TRBV24-1
D gene: .
clone size: .
CDR3 DNA: TGTGCCACCAGGGGCCACTCCTACAATGAGCAGTTCTTC
CDR3 protein: CATRGHSYNEQFF

J gene: TRBJ1-5
V gene: TRBV7-9
D gene: .
clone size: .
CDR3 DNA: TGTGCCAGCAGCTTAGCGGCGGCAGGGGGCAATCAGCCCCAGCATTTT
CDR3 protein: CASSLAAAGGNQPQHF

J gene: TRBJ1-5
V gene: TRBV19
D gene: TRBD1
clone size: .
CDR3 DNA: TGTGCCAGTAGTAAAGGGGACAGACAGAGGAATCAGCCCCAGCATTTT
CDR3 protein: CASSKGDRQRNQPQHF

J gene: TRBJ2-7
V gene: TRBV9
D gene: TRBD1
clone size: .
CDR3 DNA: TGTGCCAGCAGCGTAGGGACAGGGGGTAGATACGAGCAGTACTTC
CDR3 protein: CASSVGTGGRYEQYF

J gene: TRBJ1-1
V gene: TRBV12-3/TRBV12-4
D gene: TRBD1
clone size: .
CDR3 DNA: TGTGCCAGCAGTTTGGACAGGAGCACTGAAGCTTTCTTT
CDR3 protein: CASSLDRSTEAFF

J gene: TRBJ2-7
V gene: TRBV11-2
D gene: TRBD1
clone size: .
CDR3 DNA: TGTGCCAGCAGCTCGGGTACAGGGGCCTACGAGCAGTACTTC
CDR3 protein: CASSSGTGAYEQYF

J gene: TRBJ2-7
V gene: TRBV2
D gene: TRBD1
clone size: .
CDR3 DNA: TGTGCCAGCAGTAGGACAGGGGACAGGCTAGAGCAGTACTTC
CDR3 protein: CASSRTGDRLEQYF

J gene: TRBJ2-3
V gene: TRBV2
D gene: .
clone size: once
CDR3 DNA: TGTGCCAGCGGACAGTTTAGCACAGATACGCAGTATTTT
CDR3 protein: CASGQFSTDTQYF

J gene: TRBJ1-1
V gene: TRBV18
D gene: .
clone size: once
CDR3 DNA: TGTGCCAGCTCCCAAAACAGAAACACTGAAGCTTTCTTT
CDR3 protein: CASSQNRNTEAFF

J gene: TRBJ1-2
V gene: TRBV2
D gene: TRBD1
clone size: .
CDR3 DNA: TGTGCCAGCAGCGTACAGGGGGCTAAGGGCTACACCTTC
CDR3 protein: CASSVQGAKGYTF

J gene: TRBJ1-5
V gene: TRBV6-2/TRBV6-3
D gene: TRBD1
clone size: .
CDR3 DNA: TGTGCCAGCAGTTACCAGACCGGACAGGCGGTGGGCAATCAGCCCCAGCATTTT
CDR3 protein: CASSYQTGQAVGNQPQHF

J gene: TRBJ2-7
V gene: TRBV10-3
D gene: TRBD2
clone size: .
CDR3 DNA: TGTGCCATCAGTGAGTCGACTAGCCGAGCCTACGAGCAGTACTTC
CDR3 protein: CAISESTSRAYEQYF

J gene: TRBJ2-7
V gene: TRBV6-6
D gene: TRBD2
clone size: few
CDR3 DNA: TGTGCCACTGCGGGACTAGCGAACGAGCAGTACTTC
CDR3 protein: CATAGLANEQYF

J gene: TRBJ2-1
V gene: TRBV1
D gene: .
clone size: .
CDR3 DNA: TGCACCAGCAGCCATCCCAAGGGACTAGCGGGAGGAAAAAATGAGCAGTTCTTC
CDR3 protein: CTSSHPKGLAGGKNEQFF

J gene: TRBJ1-1
V gene: TRBV4-1
D gene: .
clone size: .
CDR3 DNA: TGCGCCAGCAGCCTCGCGGGCAGGGGCATGAACACTGAAGCTTTCTTT
CDR3 protein: CASSLAGRGMNTEAFF

J gene: TRBJ2-7
V gene: TRBV7-8
D gene: TRBD2
clone size: .
CDR3 DNA: TGTGCCAGCAGCCCCCGCTGTGGGCGGGAGCATCCACACGAGCAGTACTTC
CDR3 protein: CASSPRCGREHPHEQYF

J gene: TRBJ2-1
V gene: TRBV9
D gene: TRBD2
clone size: many
CDR3 DNA: TGTGCCAGCAGCAATAGCGGGACCTCTGGTGATGAGCAGTTCTTC
CDR3 protein: CASSNSGTSGDEQFF

J gene: TRBJ2-3
V gene: TRBV9
D gene: .
clone size: .
CDR3 DNA: TGTGCCAGCAGCGTAGCCGGGAAAGCAGATACGCAGTATTTT
CDR3 protein: CASSVAGKADTQYF

J gene: TRBJ1-1
V gene: TRBV3-1/TRBV3-2
D gene: .
clone size: .
CDR3 DNA: TGTGCCAGCAGCCTAAAAACGGGGAACACTGAAGCTTTCTTT
CDR3 protein: CASSLKTGNTEAFF

J gene: TRBJ2-7
V gene: TRBV6-5
D gene: TRBD1
clone size: .
CDR3 DNA: TGTGCCAGCACCAGGACAGGGCAAGGGTACGAGCAGTACTTC
CDR3 protein: CASTRTGQGYEQYF

J gene: TRBJ1-5
V gene: TRBV7-2
D gene: TRBD1
clone size: .
CDR3 DNA: TGTGCCAGCAGCTTAGCAGGGGGACAGGGTATGGCCCAGCATTTT
CDR3 protein: CASSLAGGQGMAQHF

J gene: TRBJ1-2
V gene: TRBV30
D gene: .
clone size: once
CDR3 DNA: TGTGCCTGGAGTCTAACGACTAGGGGAAACTATGGCTACACCTTC
CDR3 protein: CAWSLTTRGNYGYTF

J gene: TRBJ1-1
V gene: TRBV18
D gene: .
clone size: few
CDR3 DNA: TGTGCCAGCTCACCACCTCTAACAGGTGAAGCTTTCTTT
CDR3 protein: CASSPPLTGEAFF

J gene: TRBJ2-1
V gene: TRBV30
D gene: TRBD1
clone size: once
CDR3 DNA: TGTGCCTGGAGTGGCTTGGGACAGGGGACTGAGCAGTTCTTC
CDR3 protein: CAWSGLGQGTEQFF

J gene: TRBJ2-7
V gene: TRBV9
D gene: .
clone size: few
CDR3 DNA: TGTGCCAGCAGCGCGGACTACGACTACGAGCAGTACTTC
CDR3 protein: CASSADYDYEQYF

J gene: TRBJ1-1
V gene: TRBV30
D gene: TRBD1
clone size: .
CDR3 DNA: TGTGCCTGGAGTGGACAGGGTAAGACTGAAGCTTTCTTT
CDR3 protein: CAWSGQGKTEAFF

J gene: TRBJ2-3
V gene: TRBV6-2/TRBV6-3
D gene: .
clone size: .
CDR3 DNA: TGTGCCAGCAGTACCTACCTCACAGATACGCAGTATTTT
CDR3 protein: CASSTYLTDTQYF